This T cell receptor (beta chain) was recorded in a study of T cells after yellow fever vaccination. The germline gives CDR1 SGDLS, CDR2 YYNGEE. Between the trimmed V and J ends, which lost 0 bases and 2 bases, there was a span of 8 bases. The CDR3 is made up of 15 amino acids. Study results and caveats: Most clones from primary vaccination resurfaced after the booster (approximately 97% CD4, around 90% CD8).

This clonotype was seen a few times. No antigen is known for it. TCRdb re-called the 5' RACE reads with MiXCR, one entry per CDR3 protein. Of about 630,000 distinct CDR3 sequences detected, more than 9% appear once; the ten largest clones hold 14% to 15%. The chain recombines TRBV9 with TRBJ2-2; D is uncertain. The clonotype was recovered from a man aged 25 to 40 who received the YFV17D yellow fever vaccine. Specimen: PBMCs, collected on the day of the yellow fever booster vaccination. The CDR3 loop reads CASSVELVNTGELFF. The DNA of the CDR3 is TGTGCCAGCAGCGTAGAGTTGGTTAACACCGGGGAGCTGTTTTTT.